These 23 T cell receptor beta chains were all obtained from the same sample, sequenced in a study of T cell responses to AZD1222 COVID-19 vaccine. The method was immunoSEQ multiplex PCR; TCRdb's version includes in-frame clones alone and lacks a portion of them. Among about 150,000 clones, about nine tenths were seen once, and the ten largest hold just under 7%. Here the sequenced sample was peripheral blood, taken after recovery from COVID-19. The receptors come from an adult who had recovered from COVID-19.

The V gene is TRBV19, the J gene TRBJ2-7; no clear D. Germline CDR1 is LNHDA and CDR2 is SQIVND (reference sequence). The germline V and J ends were trimmed by 3 bases and 2 bases, with 8 bases remaining between them. The CDR3 covers 13 residues. The CDR3 sequence is CASSIQLAYEQYF. The CDR3 nucleotides are TGTGCCAGTAGTATTCAACTCGCCTACGAGCAGTACTTC.

The chain couples TRBV20-1 to TRBJ2-5, with a weak D call TRBD2 (5 bases). This CDR3 is built from 10 residues. Germline CDR1 reads DFQATT; CDR2 reads SNEGSKA (reference sequence). CDR3 amino acids: CSPGQETQYF. The CDR3 DNA sequence: TGCAGCCCGGGGCAAGAGACCCAGTACTTC.

The V gene is TRBV28, the J gene TRBJ1-4; no firm D call. Germline V lookup: CDR1 MDHEN, CDR2 SYDVKM. Trimming removed 2 bases from V and 1 base from J, with 8 bases in between. The CDR3 is 15 amino acids. Written as DNA, the CDR3 is TGTGCCAGCAGTTTACGGCTTCTAACTAATGAAAAACTGTTTTTT. Translated: CASSLRLLTNEKLFF. The variable domain in full, with the rest retrieved from reference TRBV28 and TRBJ1-4, is DVKVTQSSRYLVKRTGEKVFLECVQDMDHENMFWYRQDPGLGLRLIYFSYDVKMKEKGDIPEGYSVSREKKERFSLILESASTNQTSMYLCASSLRLLTNEKLFFGSGTQLSVL.

The DNA for the CDR3 is TGTGCCAGCAGTTTAGCAGGGAGCTATGGCTACACCTTC. Translating it yields CASSLAGSYGYTF. The chain couples TRBV27 to TRBJ1-2; a weak D match, TRBD1 (5 bases). Germline CDR1 and CDR2: MNHEY and SMNVEV (reference sequence). The CDR3 runs to 13 residues. The ends were cut back, 2 bases at V and 4 bases at J, with 8 bases in the middle.

This chain links TRBV13 with TRBJ1-1; 7 bases fit TRBD1. CDR3 length equals 12 residues. The V gene end was trimmed by 5 bases and the J gene end by 10 bases; junction bases not matched to a gene: 7. Germline CDR1 is PRHDT and CDR2 is FYEKMQ (reference sequence). Here the CDR3 DNA reads TGTGCCAGCAGCCCCGGACAGGCAAGAGCTTTCTTT. The encoded protein is CASSPGQARAFF.

V usage is TRBV11-2 and J usage is TRBJ1-6; a weak D match, TRBD1 (6 bases). Between the trimmed V and J ends, which lost 5 bases and 9 bases, there was a span of 17 bases. The CDR3 loop spans 15 amino acids. The germline gives CDR1 SGHAT, CDR2 FQNNGV. This CDR3 is CASSTKVGGPSPLHF. CDR3 DNA sequence: TGTGCCAGCAGCACGAAAGTCGGGGGGCCTTCACCCCTCCACTTT.

This chain connects TRBV7-7 to TRBJ2-3; possibly TRBD1 or TRBD2 for D (6 bases each). CDR1 and CDR2 (germline): SSHAT, FNYEAQ (reference sequence). This CDR3 is 16 amino acids long. V dropped 5 bases and J dropped 0 bases, with 15 bases sitting between them. CDR3 protein: CASSAGGGTSTDTQYF. The CDR3 DNA reads TGTGCCAGCAGCGCCGGGGGCGGGACTAGCACAGATACGCAGTATTTT.

This chain connects TRBV19 to TRBJ1-5, with TRBD1 matching 7 bases. The CDR3 covers 14 residues. Germline V lookup: CDR1 LNHDA, CDR2 SQIVND (reference sequence). Trimming cost V 2 bases and J 11 bases; bases outside gene matches: 9. The CDR3 reads CASSIRQGGVSQHF. As DNA, the CDR3 is TGTGCCAGTAGTATACGGCAGGGGGGTGTGTCCCAGCATTTT.

The V gene is TRBV4-1, the J gene TRBJ2-7; D ambiguous. This CDR3 has 14 amino acids. Germline loops: CDR1 MGHRA, CDR2 YSYEKL. V shed 1 base and J shed 3 bases, with 10 bases lying between them. The DNA for the CDR3 is TGCGCCAGCAGCCAAGTGGGATCCTTCTACGAGCAGTACTTC. This codes for CASSQVGSFYEQYF.

The chain uses TRBV28 and TRBJ2-7; 9 nucleotides agree with TRBD2. This CDR3 has 15 residues. Germline CDR1 and CDR2: MDHEN and SYDVKM. The junction had 9 bases not matched to a gene; V was cut back by 5 bases and J by 4 bases. CDR3 DNA: TGTGCCAGCAGTCTCCGCGGGGGGGCCCGGTACGAGCAGTACTTC. Translated, it gives CASSLRGGARYEQYF.

The V gene is TRBV5-1, the J gene TRBJ1-3; no clear D gene. V lost 0 bases, J lost 3 bases, and 7 bases lay in between. CDR3 length: 14 amino acids. In germline, CDR1 is SGHRS, CDR2 YFSETQ. In nucleotides, the CDR3 is TGCGCCAGCAGCTTGGCGGGTTATGGAAACACCATATATTTT. It codes for CASSLAGYGNTIYF. Together with reference TRBV5-1 and TRBJ1-3, the CDR3 gives the full variable domain: KAGVTQTPRYLIKTRGQQVTLSCSPISGHRSVSWYQQTPGQGLQFLFEYFSETQRNKGNFPGRFSGRQFSNSRSEMNVSTLELGDSALYLCASSLAGYGNTIYFGEGSWLTVV.

A single count supports this clone. V gene TRBV19 combines with J gene TRBJ1-1; TRBD1 is a possible D gene (6 bases). From germline, CDR1 is LNHDA and CDR2 SQIVND (reference sequence). V was cut by 6 bases and J by 3 bases, with 14 bases left in between. The CDR3 extends over 14 amino acids. The DNA for the CDR3 is TGTGCCAGTAGACCATACAGGGATGACACTGAAGCTTTCTTT. It translates to CASRPYRDDTEAFF.

V and J are TRBV7-2 and TRBJ2-5, with D perhaps TRBD2 (5 bases). The CDR3 length is 15 residues. V lost 5 bases and J lost 1, with 14 bases in between. Germline-derived CDR1 and CDR2 are SGHTA and FQGNSA. CDR3 nucleotide sequence: TGTGCCAGCAGCCGCACACTAGGTGGCCAAGAGACCCAGTACTTC. Amino acids: CASSRTLGGQETQYF. Supplemented by reference TRBV7-2 and TRBJ2-5, the full variable domain reads GAGVSQSPSNKVTEKGKDVELRCDPISGHTALYWYRQSLGQGLEFLIYFQGNSAPDKSGLPSDRFSAERTGGSVSTLTIQRTQQEDSAVYLCASSRTLGGQETQYFGPGTRLLVL.

This clone was seen a few times. The chain is built from TRBV2 and TRBJ1-6; TRBD1 agrees at 8 bases. The CDR3 runs 15 residues. Germline CDR1 reads SNHLY; CDR2 reads FYNNEI. The V and J ends lost 7 bases and 9 bases, in that order; junction bases with no gene match: 11. The CDR3 DNA reads TGTGCCAGCACTACAGAAAGGACAGGGAGTTCACCCCTCCACTTT. Translated, it gives CASTTERTGSSPLHF.

CDR3 nucleotide sequence: TGTGCCAGCAGCTTAATGGATCGACGAGGCGGGTACAATGAGCAGTTCTTC. Translating gives CASSLMDRRGGYNEQFF. This sequence joins TRBV7-9 and TRBJ2-1; possibly TRBD2 for D (5 bases). Trimming shortened V by 2 bases and J by 4 bases, and 18 bases separated the two germline ends. Per the germline V gene, CDR1 is SEHNR and CDR2 is FQNEAQ (reference sequence). This CDR3 region has 17 residues. The full variable domain, its missing parts supplied by reference TRBV7-9 and TRBJ2-1, is DTGVSQNPRHKITKRGQNVTFRCDPISEHNRLYWYRQTLGQGPEFLTYFQNEAQLEKSRLLSDRFSAERPKGSFSTLEIQRTEQGDSAMYLCASSLMDRRGGYNEQFFGPGTRLTVL.

The chain recombines TRBV4-3 with TRBJ2-3; D remains ambiguous. The CDR3 covers 13 residues. Germline loops: CDR1 LGHNA, CDR2 YSLEER. V was cut by 6 bases and J by 0 bases, with 7 bases left in between. The CDR3 DNA reads as TGCGCCAGCAGTCTATTTAGCACAGATACGCAGTATTTT. Its translation is CASSLFSTDTQYF.

V gene TRBV19 combines with J gene TRBJ2-6; a possible D gene is TRBD2 (5 bases). The germline V gene encodes CDR1 LNHDA and CDR2 SQIVND (reference sequence). Between the trimmed V and J ends, which lost 1 base and 0 bases, there was a span of 13 bases. This CDR3 region has 18 residues. This CDR3 is CASSIGGLPSSGANVLTF. CDR3 coding DNA: TGTGCCAGTAGTATAGGCGGGTTACCCAGCTCTGGGGCCAACGTCCTGACTTTC.

The chain carries TRBV27 and TRBJ1-1, with D uncertain. The V and J ends lost 5 bases and 2 bases respectively, with 12 bases between them. CDR1 is MNHEY, CDR2 SMNVEV, per germline (reference sequence). The length of the CDR3 is 14 residues. CDR3 sequence: CASSTPGQNTEAFF. CDR3 DNA: TGTGCCAGCAGTACGCCAGGCCAAAACACTGAAGCTTTCTTT.

The chain carries TRBV14 and TRBJ2-4; D not certain. Per germline, CDR1 SGHDN and CDR2 FVKESK. V was cut by 1 base and J by 1 base, with 14 bases left in between. CDR3 length: 17 residues. CDR3 residues: CASSQVGPPAAKNIQYF. Written as DNA, the CDR3 is TGTGCCAGCAGCCAAGTAGGGCCGCCGGCGGCCAAAAACATTCAGTACTTC.

J is TRBJ1-1 and V is TRBV20-1; D not resolved. The CDR3 contains 11 residues. Germline V lookup: CDR1 DFQATT, CDR2 SNEGSKA (reference sequence). CDR3 sequence reads: CSSVMNTEAFF. CDR3 coding DNA: TGCAGCTCGGTCATGAACACTGAAGCTTTCTTT.

V is TRBV6-6 and J is TRBJ2-7; D perhaps matches TRBD1 (6 bases). There are 20 residues in the CDR3. Germline V gene data show CDR1 as MNHNY and CDR2 as SVGAGI (reference sequence). V was cut by 6 bases and J by 5 bases, with 35 bases left in between. CDR3 in amino acids: CASSRLLSVWGRKVIDEQYF. In DNA form, the CDR3 reads TGTGCCAGCAGCCGACTTTTAAGCGTCTGGGGGCGGAAAGTGATCGACGAGCAGTACTTC.

This clone was observed a handful of times. V gene TRBV28 combines with J gene TRBJ2-1; D remains unclear. Deletions cut 6 bases from V and 15 bases from J, with 18 bases between. The CDR3 consists of 12 residues. Germline V CDR1 and CDR2: MDHEN, SYDVKM. CDR3 loop: CASRSSIEQPFF. The CDR3 bases are TGTGCCAGCAGATCCTCTATTGAGCAACCGTTCTTC. Combining the CDR3 with reference TRBV28 and TRBJ2-1 gives the whole variable domain DVKVTQSSRYLVKRTGEKVFLECVQDMDHENMFWYRQDPGLGLRLIYFSYDVKMKEKGDIPEGYSVSREKKERFSLILESASTNQTSMYLCASRSSIEQPFFGPGTRLTVL.

This clone was picked up one time. The rearrangement joins TRBV19 to TRBJ1-5, with a tentative D call TRBD1 (5 bases). There are 18 residues in the CDR3. V was clipped by 4 bases and J by 0 bases, with 19 bases between them. Germline V gene data show CDR1 as LNHDA and CDR2 as SQIVND (reference sequence). The CDR3 is CASSKLPRDDYSNQPQHF. CDR3 DNA sequence: TGTGCCAGTAGTAAACTTCCCCGGGACGATTATAGCAATCAGCCCCAGCATTTT.